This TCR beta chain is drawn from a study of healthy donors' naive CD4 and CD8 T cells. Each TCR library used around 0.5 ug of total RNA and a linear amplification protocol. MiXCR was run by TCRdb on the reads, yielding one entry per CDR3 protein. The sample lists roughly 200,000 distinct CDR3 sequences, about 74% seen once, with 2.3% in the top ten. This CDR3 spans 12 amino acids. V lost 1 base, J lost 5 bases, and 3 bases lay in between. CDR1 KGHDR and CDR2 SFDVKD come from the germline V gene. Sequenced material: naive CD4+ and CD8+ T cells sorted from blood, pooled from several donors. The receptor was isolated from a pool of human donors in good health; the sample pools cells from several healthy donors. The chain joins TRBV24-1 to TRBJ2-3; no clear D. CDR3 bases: TGTGCCACCAGTGATTTACTAGATACGCAGTATTTT. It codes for CATSDLLDTQYF.